The 23 T cell receptor beta chains reported below all come from one sample, sequenced in a study of shared clonotypes between healthy human individuals. Profiling relied on immunoSEQ multiplex PCR, and the TCRdb table lists in-frame clones only, not all of them. The table has approximately 500,000 clones, about 96% seen once. The sequencing input was naive CD4+ T cells sorted from blood. Subset indicated: CD45RA+ positively selected. Receptors originate from a woman aged 30 to 39 in good health.

V gene TRBV7-2 combines with J gene TRBJ1-4, with D unclear. CDR3 length equals 14 residues. The V and J ends lost 1 base and 7 bases respectively, with 10 bases between them. Germline assignment: CDR1 SGHTA and CDR2 FQGNSA. CDR3 DNA sequence: TGTGCCAGCAGCTTAGAGGCAGGCCTTGAAAAACTGTTTTTT. It specifies CASSLEAGLEKLFF.

The V gene is TRBV6-1, the J gene TRBJ1-1; 9 bases match TRBD1. Germline values: CDR1 MNHNS, CDR2 SASEGT. Trimming removed 7 bases from V and 4 bases from J; junction bases left unmatched: 10. This CDR3 is 15 amino acids long. CDR3 loop: CASTELDRGITEAFF. In DNA, the CDR3 is TGTGCCAGCACCGAACTTGACAGGGGGATCACTGAAGCTTTCTTT.

CDR3: CASSLRAGVSETQYF. CDR3 in DNA: TGTGCCAGCAGCTTGCGAGCGGGAGTCTCAGAGACCCAGTACTTC. The chain uses TRBV5-4 and TRBJ2-5, with 8 bases fitting TRBD2. Germline V gene data show CDR1 as SGHNT and CDR2 as YYREEE (reference sequence). The junction had 6 bases not matched to a gene; V was cut back by 1 base and J by 4 bases. The CDR3 runs to 15 residues.

Concerning this clone itself: The sample carries other DNA sequences with the same CDR3. J is TRBJ2-7 and V is TRBV18; D gene ambiguous. Trimming left V 3 bases short and J 3 bases short, with 6 bases between. This CDR3 contains 12 residues. The V gene's germline CDR1 is KGHSH and CDR2 LQKENI. The CDR3 DNA follows: TGTGCCAGCTCACCTGTTGGCTACGAGCAGTACTTC. Translating gives CASSPVGYEQYF.

Comments on this clone: The junction does not match germline at one end; this may be a read error. The chain links TRBV10-3 to TRBJ1-2, with D unresolved. The CDR3 contains 12 residues. The germline gives CDR1 ENHRY, CDR2 SYGVKD. In nucleotides, the CDR3 is TGTGGCATCGGGGTTGAGGGCAGCGGCTACACCTTC. It codes for CGIGVEGSGYTF.

In its sample, this clone was seen once. The chain combines TRBV19 with TRBJ2-3; TRBD2 might be the D (6 bases). The CDR3 loop spans 14 amino acids. Germline V gene sequence: CDR1 LNHDA, CDR2 SQIVND (reference sequence). The V end lost 3 bases, the J end lost 5 bases, and 12 bases lay between the germline ends. This chain's CDR3 is CASSIAGLKDTQYF. The CDR3 DNA reads TGTGCCAGTAGTATCGCTGGACTAAAAGATACGCAGTATTTT.

The rearrangement links TRBV27 to TRBJ2-3; D may be TRBD1 or TRBD2 (5 bases each). The V and J ends lost 3 bases and 3 bases respectively, with 13 bases between them. This CDR3 has 15 residues. The germline V gene has CDR1 MNHEY and CDR2 SMNVEV (reference sequence). CDR3 residues: CASSFSGPPTDTQYF. DNA for the CDR3: TGTGCCAGCAGTTTTTCGGGGCCTCCTACAGATACGCAGTATTTT.

The chain's CDR3 is CASSQLNIVGASTEAFF. Written as DNA, the CDR3 is TGTGCCAGCAGCCAATTGAACATAGTAGGAGCTAGCACTGAAGCTTTCTTT. The chain joins TRBV16 to TRBJ1-1, with D hard to call. Per the germline V gene, CDR1 is KGHSY and CDR2 is FQNENV. The V gene lost 1 base and the J gene lost 4 bases, with 19 bases spanning the gap. CDR3 length: 17 amino acids.

This chain uses TRBV14 with TRBJ2-3, with 9 bases aligning to TRBD2. The CDR3 consists of 18 residues. In germline, CDR1 is SGHDN, CDR2 FVKESK. Germline trimming cut 0 bases from V and 0 bases from J; bases unmatched to any gene: 7. The CDR3 DNA reads as TGTGCCAGCAGCCAAGAACGGGTTCTAGCGGGAAGCACAGATACGCAGTATTTT. Protein: CASSQERVLAGSTDTQYF.

The DNA of the CDR3 is TGTGCCAGCAGCTTATATGGCTACGAGCAGTACTTC. The encoded protein is CASSLYGYEQYF. This chain connects TRBV7-2 to TRBJ2-7; no firm D call. V gave up 2 bases and J gave up 3 bases, with 5 bases separating them. The CDR3 totals 12 residues. Germline lookup yields CDR1 SGHTA and CDR2 FQGNSA.

The rearrangement links TRBV2 to TRBJ1-1; D unresolved. V gave up 7 bases and J gave up 2 bases, with 14 bases separating them. Germline CDR1 reads SNHLY; CDR2 reads FYNNEI. CDR3 length: 14 amino acids. The DNA of the CDR3 is TGTGCCAGCACCCAGCCCCGGGGTAACACTGAAGCTTTCTTT. Encoded protein: CASTQPRGNTEAFF.

The chain joins TRBV2 to TRBJ2-2; no firm D call. Germline assignment: CDR1 SNHLY and CDR2 FYNNEI. CDR3 length: 12 residues. The ends were cut back, 6 bases at V and 1 base at J, with 3 bases in the middle. For the CDR3, the DNA is TGTGCCAGCAGGTGGAACACCGGGGAGCTGTTTTTT. Protein: CASRWNTGELFF.

The chain uses TRBV2 and TRBJ2-1, with 11 bases aligning to TRBD2. The CDR3 consists of 14 residues. With 8 bases clipped from V and 10 bases from J, the junction kept 10 bases outside the gene matches. The germline gives CDR1 SNHLY, CDR2 FYNNEI. This chain's CDR3 is CASVTSGKVGEQFF. Written as DNA, the CDR3 is TGTGCCAGCGTGACTAGCGGGAAAGTGGGAGAGCAGTTCTTC.

The chain uses TRBV5-1 and TRBJ2-7; D gene unclear. Germline lookup yields CDR1 SGHRS and CDR2 YFSETQ. There are 13 residues in the CDR3. The V end was cut by 0 bases, the J end by 3 bases, with 7 bases between. CDR3 amino acids: CASSLEAFYEQYF. The CDR3 DNA reads TGCGCCAGCAGCTTGGAAGCTTTCTACGAGCAGTACTTC.

This rearrangement joins TRBV18 to TRBJ1-2, with D possibly TRBD1 on 5 matching bases. Germline CDR1 and CDR2: KGHSH and LQKENI. The CDR3 extends over 14 amino acids. Trimming cost V 2 bases and J 4 bases, with 11 bases left between them. The CDR3 DNA reads TGTGCCAGCTCACCAATCCAGGGCGGCTATGGCTACACCTTC. Its translation is CASSPIQGGYGYTF.

This clone came up once. The rearrangement uses TRBV19 and TRBJ2-7; 7 nucleotides line up with TRBD1. This CDR3 has 14 residues. With V trimmed by 4 bases and J by 2 bases, 5 bases remained unmatched. In germline, CDR1 is LNHDA, CDR2 SQIVND (reference sequence). CDR3 sequence: CASSTGQAPYEQYF. The CDR3 DNA sequence: TGTGCCAGTAGTACCGGACAGGCCCCCTACGAGCAGTACTTC.

J is TRBJ2-7 and V is TRBV5-3; TRBD2 agrees at 7 bases. TRBV5-3 counts as an open reading frame of uncertain function. With V trimmed by 4 bases and J by 0 bases, 7 bases remained unmatched. The CDR3 sequence is 15 residues long. Here the CDR3 reads CARSPAGTISYEQYF. Written as DNA, the CDR3 is TGTGCCAGAAGCCCTGCGGGGACTATCTCCTACGAGCAGTACTTC.

This chain joins TRBV28 and TRBJ2-7; 10 bases agree with TRBD2. In germline, CDR1 is MDHEN, CDR2 SYDVKM. The CDR3 is made up of 16 amino acids. J lost 2 bases, V lost 4 bases, and 8 bases had no gene match. This chain's CDR3 is CASSSSSGSAPYEQYF. In DNA form, the CDR3 reads TGTGCCAGCAGTTCCTCTAGCGGGAGTGCCCCCTACGAGCAGTACTTC.

This clone was seen once. CDR3 amino acids: CASSLGRGLAGQQDGELFF. CDR3 bases: TGTGCCAGCAGCTTAGGACGGGGACTAGCGGGACAGCAGGACGGGGAGCTGTTTTTT. J is TRBJ2-2 and V is TRBV11-2, with TRBD2 matching 13 bases. Unmatched junction bases numbered 12, after V lost 1 base and J lost 7 bases. CDR1 SGHAT and CDR2 FQNNGV come from the germline V gene. This CDR3 region has 19 residues.

A remark on this clone: The junction departs from the called germline gene at one end, perhaps through a read error. V is TRBV2 and J is TRBJ2-3, with no clear D. Germline V lookup: CDR1 SNHLY, CDR2 FYNNEI. The CDR3 has 13 residues. CDR3 in amino acids: CASSEEHTDTQYF. CDR3 bases: TGTGCCAGCAGCGAAGAACACACAGATACGCAGTATTTT.

The chain joins TRBV2 to TRBJ2-4; D is unclear. The V and J ends lost 5 bases and 5 bases respectively, with 16 bases between them. Germline lookup yields CDR1 SNHLY and CDR2 FYNNEI. The CDR3 length is 15 residues. The CDR3, as DNA: TGTGCCAGCAGTTCCCGGACGGGCGGCGAAAACATTCAGTACTTC. It encodes CASSSRTGGENIQYF.

The chain carries TRBV6-5 and TRBJ2-6; the D is unclear. Per germline, CDR1 MNHEY and CDR2 SVGAGI. The CDR3 is 14 amino acids. Trimming removed 6 bases at V and 1 base at J, with 7 bases between. CDR3 bases: TGTGCCAGCAGGTTCCAGTCTGGGGCCAACGTCCTGACTTTC. It yields the protein CASRFQSGANVLTF.

The chain has TRBV2 and TRBJ1-5, with D perhaps matching TRBD1 (5 bases). Trimming removed 3 bases at V and 8 bases at J, with 11 bases between. The length of the CDR3 is 13 residues. Germline V gives CDR1 SNHLY, CDR2 FYNNEI. CDR3 DNA sequence: TGTGCCAGCAGTGACAGGGCGGGTAAGCCCCAGCATTTT. It encodes CASSDRAGKPQHF.